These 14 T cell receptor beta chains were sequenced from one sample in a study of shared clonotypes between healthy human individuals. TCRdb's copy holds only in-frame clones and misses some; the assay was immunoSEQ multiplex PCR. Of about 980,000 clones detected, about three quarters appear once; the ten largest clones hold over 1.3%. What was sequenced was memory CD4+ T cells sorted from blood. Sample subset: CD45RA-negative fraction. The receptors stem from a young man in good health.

DNA for the CDR3: TGTGCCAGCCGTCACGAAGGGGTCTATGGCTACACCTTC. Protein: CASRHEGVYGYTF. The genes are TRBV2 and TRBJ1-2; D possibly corresponds to TRBD1 (5 bases). Trimming pared 8 bases from V and 4 bases from J, leaving 14 bases between. This CDR3 contains 13 residues. The germline V gene encodes CDR1 SNHLY and CDR2 FYNNEI.

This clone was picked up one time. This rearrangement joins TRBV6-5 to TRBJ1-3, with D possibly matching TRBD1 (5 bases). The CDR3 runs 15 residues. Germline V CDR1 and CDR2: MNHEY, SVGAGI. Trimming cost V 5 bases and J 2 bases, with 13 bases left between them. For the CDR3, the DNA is TGTGCCAGCAGTACCTCCAGGGCCGCTGGAAACACCATATATTTT. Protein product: CASSTSRAAGNTIYF.

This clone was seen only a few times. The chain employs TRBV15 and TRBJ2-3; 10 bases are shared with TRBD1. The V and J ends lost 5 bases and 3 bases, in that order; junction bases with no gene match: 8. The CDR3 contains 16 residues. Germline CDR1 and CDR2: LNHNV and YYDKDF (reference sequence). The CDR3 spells CATSGNRDRGTDTQYF. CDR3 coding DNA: TGTGCCACCAGCGGAAACCGGGACAGGGGAACAGATACGCAGTATTTT.

Here the CDR3 reads CASSPDRGTANEKLFF. CDR3 nucleotide sequence: TGTGCCAGCAGCCCGGACAGGGGGACGGCTAATGAAAAACTGTTTTTT. The J gene is TRBJ1-4, the V gene TRBV11-2; 10 bases are shared with TRBD1. The V segment lost 5 bases and the J segment 3 bases; nucleotides outside the gene matches: 6. The CDR3 totals 16 residues. Germline lookup yields CDR1 SGHAT and CDR2 FQNNGV.

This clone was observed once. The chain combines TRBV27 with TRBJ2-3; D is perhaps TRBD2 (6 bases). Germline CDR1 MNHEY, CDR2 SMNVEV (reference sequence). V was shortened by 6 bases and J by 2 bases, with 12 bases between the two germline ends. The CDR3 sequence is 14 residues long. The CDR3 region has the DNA TGTGCCAGCAGGGCGGGGCGAAACACAGATACGCAGTATTTT. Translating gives CASRAGRNTDTQYF.

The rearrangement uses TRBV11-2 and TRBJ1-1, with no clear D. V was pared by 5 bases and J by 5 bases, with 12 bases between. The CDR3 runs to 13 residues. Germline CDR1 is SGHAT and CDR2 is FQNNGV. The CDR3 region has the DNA TGTGCCAGCAGCCCTTCTACGGGGACTGAAGCTTTCTTT. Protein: CASSPSTGTEAFF.

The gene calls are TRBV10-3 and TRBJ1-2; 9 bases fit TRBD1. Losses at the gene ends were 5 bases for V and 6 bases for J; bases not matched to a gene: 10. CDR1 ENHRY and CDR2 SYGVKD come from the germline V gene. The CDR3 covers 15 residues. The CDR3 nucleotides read TGTGCCATCAGTTCTTCCGCGGACAGGGGACATGGCTACACCTTC. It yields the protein CAISSSADRGHGYTF.

The CDR3 nucleotides are TGTGCCAGCCAGAAGGGACAGTTTAATTCACCCCTCCACTTT. Protein product: CASQKGQFNSPLHF. The chain has TRBV6-5 and TRBJ1-6, with 7 bases identical to TRBD1. The CDR3 runs 14 residues. Germline lookup yields CDR1 MNHEY and CDR2 SVGAGI. V shed 8 bases, J shed 6 bases, and the junction held 7 bases outside the gene matches.

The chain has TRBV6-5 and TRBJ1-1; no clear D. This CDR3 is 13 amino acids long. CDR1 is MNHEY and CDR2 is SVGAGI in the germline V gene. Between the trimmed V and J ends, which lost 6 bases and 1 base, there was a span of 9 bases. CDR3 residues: CASSGNSNTEAFF. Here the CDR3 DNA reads TGTGCCAGCAGCGGGAATTCGAACACTGAAGCTTTCTTT.

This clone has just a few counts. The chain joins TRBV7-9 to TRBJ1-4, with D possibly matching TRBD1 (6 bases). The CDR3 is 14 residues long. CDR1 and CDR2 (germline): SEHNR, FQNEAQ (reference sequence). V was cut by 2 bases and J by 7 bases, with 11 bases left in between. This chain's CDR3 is CASSLSGASEKLFF. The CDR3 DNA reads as TGTGCCAGCAGCTTATCGGGGGCCAGTGAAAAACTGTTTTTT.

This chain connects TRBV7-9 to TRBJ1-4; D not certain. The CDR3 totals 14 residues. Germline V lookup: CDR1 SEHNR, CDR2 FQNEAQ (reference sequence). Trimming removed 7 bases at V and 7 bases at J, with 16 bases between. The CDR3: CASILMQAGEKLFF. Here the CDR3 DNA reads TGTGCCAGCATACTCATGCAAGCGGGTGAAAAACTGTTTTTT.

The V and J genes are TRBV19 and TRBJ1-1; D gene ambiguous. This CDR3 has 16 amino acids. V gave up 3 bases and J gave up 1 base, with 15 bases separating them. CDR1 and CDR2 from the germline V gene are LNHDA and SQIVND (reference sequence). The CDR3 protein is CASSIFPPRPNTEAFF. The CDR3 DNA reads TGTGCCAGTAGTATTTTCCCTCCTCGGCCGAACACTGAAGCTTTCTTT.

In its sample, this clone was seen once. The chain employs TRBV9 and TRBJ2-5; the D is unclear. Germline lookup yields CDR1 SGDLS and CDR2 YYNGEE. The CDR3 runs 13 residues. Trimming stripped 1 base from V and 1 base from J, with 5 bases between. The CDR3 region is CASSVMSQETQYF. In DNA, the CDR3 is TGTGCCAGCAGCGTAATGAGCCAAGAGACCCAGTACTTC.

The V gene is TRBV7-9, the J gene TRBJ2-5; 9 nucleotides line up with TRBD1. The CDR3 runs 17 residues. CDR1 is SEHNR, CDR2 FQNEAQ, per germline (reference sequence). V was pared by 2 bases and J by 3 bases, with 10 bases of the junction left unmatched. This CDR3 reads CASSLMVGQGRKETQYF. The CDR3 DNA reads TGTGCCAGCAGCTTAATGGTAGGACAGGGGAGGAAAGAGACCCAGTACTTC.